Here is one T cell receptor (beta chain) with its context. The antigen is undetermined. CDR3 length: 15 amino acids. Germline V gene lookup returns CDR1 SGHTA and CDR2 FQGTGA. Trimming cost V 5 bases and J 6 bases; bases outside gene matches: 8. This record comes from a study of shared clonotypes between healthy human individuals. Naive-designated CD8 cells lacked CD45RO, were positively enriched for CCR7, and omitted terminally differentiated effector memory CD45RA+ cells. Sequencing used immunoSEQ multiplex PCR; TCRdb keeps in-frame clones, though not all of them. The repertoire consists of about 2.2 million clones, with around 95% occurring once and the leading ten covering about 1.6%. Whole-study findings and limits: In having few donors, the study represented limited genetic and exposure-history diversity. When naive CD4 clonotypes were compared across a few donors, roughly 4.9% were shared. The sampled material consisted only of blood, and tissue repertoires are likely to differ.

The V and J genes are TRBV7-3 and TRBJ2-3; 10 bases are a match to TRBD2. The sample taken for sequencing was naive CD8+ T cells from PBMCs. The source of this sequence is a man aged 18 to 35 in good health. Some clones in this sample may be carry-over from other donors' samples. CDR3 amino acids: CASSPMASGSDTQYF. As DNA, the CDR3 is TGTGCCAGCAGCCCGATGGCTAGCGGGAGTGATACGCAGTATTTT.